One and the same sample provided the 30 T cell receptor beta chains below, sequenced in a study of shared clonotypes between healthy human individuals. Produced via immunoSEQ multiplex PCR; TCRdb's table is partial and in-frame only. The data show approximately 2.5 million clones, over 85% seen once. The specimen was naive CD4+ T cells from PBMCs. Subset here: CD45RA+ positively selected. These receptors were obtained from a young man in good health. Some clones in this sample may be carry-over from other donors' samples.

This clone was recorded once. The chain links TRBV7-9 to TRBJ2-3; D unclear. The V end was cut by 4 bases, the J end by 2 bases, with 7 bases between. The CDR3 totals 13 residues. Germline V gene data show CDR1 as SEHNR and CDR2 as FQNEAQ (reference sequence). The CDR3 nucleotides read TGTGCCAGCAGCTGGTCGGCCACAGATACGCAGTATTTT. It translates to CASSWSATDTQYF.

In DNA, the CDR3 is TGTGCCAGCAGCTTAGGAATCTCCGCCTACGAGCAGTACTTC. Translation gives CASSLGISAYEQYF. The chain combines TRBV7-2 with TRBJ2-7; D remains unclear. The V and J ends lost 1 base and 2 bases respectively, with 9 bases between them. The CDR3 loop spans 14 amino acids. The germline gives CDR1 SGHTA, CDR2 FQGNSA. Full variable domain (missing parts from reference TRBV7-2 and TRBJ2-7): GAGVSQSPSNKVTEKGKDVELRCDPISGHTALYWYRQSLGQGLEFLIYFQGNSAPDKSGLPSDRFSAERTGGSVSTLTIQRTQQEDSAVYLCASSLGISAYEQYFGPGTRLTVT.

In the case of this clone: The identical CDR3 is also encoded by other nucleotide sequences in the sample. The rearrangement joins TRBV18 to TRBJ1-5; D possibly corresponds to TRBD1 (5 bases). V was shortened by 0 bases and J by 4 bases, with 7 bases between the two germline ends. This CDR3 is built from 14 residues. Germline V CDR1 and CDR2: KGHSH, LQKENI. The CDR3 DNA follows: TGTGCCAGCTCACCACCGGGGGGAAATCAGCCCCAGCATTTT. Its translation: CASSPPGGNQPQHF.

The V gene is TRBV10-2, the J gene TRBJ2-1; TRBD2 matches at 9 bases. V gave up 4 bases and J gave up 6 bases; unmatched junction bases: 10. CDR1 is WSHSY and CDR2 is SAAADI in the germline V gene. The CDR3 runs to 16 residues. The CDR3 coding sequence is TGCGCCAGCAGTGGGAATAGCGGGAGATTGGGCAATGAGCAGTTCTTC. It codes for CASSGNSGRLGNEQFF.

V is TRBV4-1 and J is TRBJ2-7, with 8 positions matching TRBD1. In germline, CDR1 is MGHRA, CDR2 YSYEKL. With 2 bases clipped from V and 2 bases from J, the junction kept 14 bases outside the gene matches. CDR3 size: 18 residues. The CDR3 region is CASSQRGEGQGVAYEQYF. CDR3 in DNA: TGCGCCAGCAGCCAAAGGGGAGAAGGACAGGGTGTAGCCTACGAGCAGTACTTC.

Concerning this clone: This specimen includes other DNA sequences encoding the same CDR3. The V call is TRBV7-6, the J call TRBJ1-1; D remains unclear. The CDR3 totals 13 residues. Germline values: CDR1 SGHVS, CDR2 FNYEAQ. V was trimmed by 5 bases and J by 1 base, leaving 8 bases between them. CDR3 nucleotides: TGTGCCAGCAGCCCCCGACAGAACACTGAAGCTTTCTTT. This codes for CASSPRQNTEAFF.

The V and J genes are TRBV14 and TRBJ2-3; 7 bases are shared with TRBD2. The germline CDR1 and CDR2 sequences are SGHDN and FVKESK. The ends lost 3 bases at V and 4 bases at J; junction bases unmatched: 10. CDR3 length: 16 residues. DNA of the CDR3: TGTGCCAGCAGCCAGGGCCGCGGGAGTGGGGCAGATACGCAGTATTTT. Residues: CASSQGRGSGADTQYF.

The chain carries TRBV7-2 and TRBJ2-5; the match to TRBD2 covers 14 bases. This CDR3 comprises 15 residues. The junction had 8 bases not matched to a gene; V was cut back by 10 bases and J by 4 bases. Per germline, CDR1 SGHTA and CDR2 FQGNSA. CDR3 DNA: TGTGCCACCAGGACTAGCGGGAGGTCGGGAGAGACCCAGTACTTC. Translated: CATRTSGRSGETQYF. Drawing the rest from reference TRBV7-2 and TRBJ2-5, the complete variable domain is GAGVSQSPSNKVTEKGKDVELRCDPISGHTALYWYRQSLGQGLEFLIYFQGNSAPDKSGLPSDRFSAERTGGSVSTLTIQRTQQEDSAVYLCATRTSGRSGETQYFGPGTRLLVL.

The rearrangement uses TRBV30 and TRBJ2-7; D not resolved. Germline V CDR1 and CDR2: GTSNPN, SVGIG (reference sequence). The CDR3 has 15 residues. Trimming left V 0 bases short and J 2 bases short, with 14 bases between. In DNA, the CDR3 is TGTGCCTGGAGTGTAGGCCGCATTACCACCTACGAGCAGTACTTC. It translates to CAWSVGRITTYEQYF. The variable domain in full, completed from reference TRBV30 and TRBJ2-7, reads SQTIHQWPATLVQPVGSPLSLECTVEGTSNPNLYWYRQAAGRGLQLLFYSVGIGQISSEVPQNLSASRPQDRQFILSSKKLLLSDSGFYLCAWSVGRITTYEQYFGPGTRLTVT.

This chain links TRBV5-6 with TRBJ2-1, with 9 bases lining up with TRBD2. Germline V gene sequence: CDR1 SGHDT, CDR2 YYEEEE. This CDR3 comprises 17 residues. J lost 6 bases, V lost 4 bases, and 14 bases had no gene match. This CDR3 is CASSATGLIAGVNEQFF. The CDR3 DNA sequence: TGTGCCAGCAGCGCAACAGGGTTGATAGCGGGAGTCAATGAGCAGTTCTTC.

The chain couples TRBV10-1 to TRBJ2-7; TRBD2 aligns across 8 bases. The junction had 4 bases not matched to a gene; V was cut back by 6 bases and J by 0 bases. Per the germline V gene, CDR1 is WNHNN and CDR2 is SYGVQD (reference sequence). There are 14 residues in the CDR3. The CDR3 protein is CASRGGRPSYEQYF. Written as DNA, the CDR3 is TGCGCCAGCAGGGGCGGGAGGCCCTCCTACGAGCAGTACTTC.

The chain combines TRBV7-8 with TRBJ1-1, with TRBD1 as a possible D gene (5 bases). Per the germline V gene, CDR1 is SGHVS and CDR2 is FQNEAQ. Trimming shortened V by 5 bases and J by 13 bases, and 20 bases separated the two germline ends. CDR3 length equals 13 residues. In DNA form, the CDR3 reads TGTGCCAGCAGCCTCCGGGCGGGGCGTTCTGGTTTCTTT. It yields the protein CASSLRAGRSGFF.

V gene TRBV29-1 combines with J gene TRBJ2-5, with 9 positions matching TRBD2. V trimming: 0 bases; J trimming: 4 bases; junction bases outside the gene matches: 6. There are 15 residues in the CDR3. CDR1 is SQVTM and CDR2 is ANQGSEA in the germline V gene. For the CDR3, the DNA is TGCAGCGTTGAAGAACGCGGGGGGGGGCGAGAGACCCAGTACTTC. Translation: CSVEERGGGRETQYF.

J is TRBJ2-6 and V is TRBV5-4; D might be TRBD1 or TRBD2, each matching 5 bases. Germline CDR1 is SGHNT and CDR2 is YYREEE (reference sequence). The CDR3 is 15 amino acids. V lost 4 bases to trimming and J lost 2 bases, with 10 bases between them. The DNA of the CDR3 is TGTGCCAGCAGCCAGGGACCTACTGGGGCCAACGTCCTGACTTTC. Residues: CASSQGPTGANVLTF.

Details on this clone: Additional DNA sequences in this sample encode the identical CDR3. The chain is built from TRBV18 and TRBJ2-7; D call uncertain. The CDR3 runs 12 residues. V gave up 6 bases and J gave up 0 bases, with 6 bases separating them. Germline-derived CDR1 and CDR2 are KGHSH and LQKENI. As DNA, the CDR3 is TGTGCCAGCTCTCAAAGCTCCTACGAGCAGTACTTC. This encodes CASSQSSYEQYF. Variable domain in full (rest from reference TRBV18 and TRBJ2-7): NAGVMQNPRHLVRRRGQEARLRCSPMKGHSHVYWYRQLPEEGLKFMVYLQKENIIDESGMPKERFSAEFPKEGPSILRIQQVVRGDSAAYFCASSQSSYEQYFGPGTRLTVT.

The CDR3 protein is CAWSERELTDTQYF. The CDR3 DNA sequence: TGTGCCTGGAGTGAGCGGGAGTTGACAGATACGCAGTATTTT. The V and J genes are TRBV30 and TRBJ2-3, with 8 bases matching TRBD2. The CDR3 length is 14 residues. Trimming cost V 1 base and J 3 bases; bases outside gene matches: 3. Looked up from germline, CDR1 is GTSNPN and CDR2 is SVGIG (reference sequence).

The genes are TRBV30 and TRBJ1-3; 9 bases match TRBD1. Germline V CDR1 and CDR2: GTSNPN, SVGIG (reference sequence). Losses at the gene ends were 4 bases for V and 4 bases for J; bases not matched to a gene: 5. The CDR3 covers 14 residues. The CDR3 loop reads CAWTTGGRGNTIYF. CDR3 bases: TGTGCCTGGACGACAGGGGGTAGAGGAAACACCATATATTTT.

The chain employs TRBV30 and TRBJ2-7; 10 bases are shared with TRBD1. The germline V gene encodes CDR1 GTSNPN and CDR2 SVGIG (reference sequence). The CDR3 spans 14 residues. J was trimmed by 7 bases and V by 8 bases; bases with no gene match: 14. CDR3 DNA sequence: TGTGCCCTAAAGATGACAGGGGGCAGTAGGGAGCAGTACTTC. Protein sequence: CALKMTGGSREQYF. The full variable domain, rest sourced from reference TRBV30 and TRBJ2-7, is SQTIHQWPATLVQPVGSPLSLECTVEGTSNPNLYWYRQAAGRGLQLLFYSVGIGQISSEVPQNLSASRPQDRQFILSSKKLLLSDSGFYLCALKMTGGSREQYFGPGTRLTVT.

V and J are TRBV30 and TRBJ1-1; 8 bases fit TRBD1. Germline V gene data show CDR1 as GTSNPN and CDR2 as SVGIG (reference sequence). V lost 3 bases and J lost 0; bases outside the gene matches: 12. The CDR3 has 17 residues. This CDR3 reads CAWSGPGTGFMNTEAFF. CDR3 nucleotides: TGTGCCTGGAGCGGGCCCGGGACAGGTTTTATGAACACTGAAGCTTTCTTT.

V gene TRBV5-1 combines with J gene TRBJ1-1; 7 bases map to TRBD1. The CDR3 totals 15 residues. The V segment lost 3 bases and the J segment 4 bases; nucleotides outside the gene matches: 9. The germline V gene encodes CDR1 SGHRS and CDR2 YFSETQ. The CDR3 loop reads CASSSLQGGSTEAFF. The CDR3 region has the DNA TGCGCCAGCAGCTCACTCCAGGGGGGGAGCACTGAAGCTTTCTTT.

The chain uses TRBV5-1 and TRBJ2-7, with D perhaps matching TRBD1 (5 bases). The CDR3 runs to 14 residues. CDR1 is SGHRS and CDR2 is YFSETQ in the germline V gene. The V and J ends lost 0 bases and 3 bases respectively, with 10 bases between them. The CDR3 nucleotides read TGCGCCAGCAGCTTGGGAGCAGGGTTCTACGAGCAGTACTTC. Translation gives CASSLGAGFYEQYF.

The chain employs TRBV12-2 and TRBJ2-3; the D segment call TRBD2 is taken from the table without a DNA check. TRBV12-2 is marked as a pseudogene. The CDR3 is 19 residues long. CDR3 protein: CASRLAGGFFSGGTDTQYF. The CDR3 nucleotides are TGTGCAAGTCGCTTAGCAGGGGGGTTTTTTAGCGGGGGCACAGATACGCAGTATTTT.

This chain links TRBV7-9 with TRBJ2-1; D is possibly TRBD1 or TRBD2 (5 bases each). The V gene's germline CDR1 is SEHNR and CDR2 FQNEAQ (reference sequence). Trimming left V 1 base short and J 8 bases short, with 15 bases between. The CDR3 contains 15 residues. The CDR3 region is CASSLGRDLHYEQFF. CDR3 sequence (DNA): TGTGCCAGCAGCTTAGGCAGGGACCTACATTATGAGCAGTTCTTC.

The chain combines TRBV30 with TRBJ2-5, with D uncertain. Germline-derived CDR1 and CDR2 are GTSNPN and SVGIG (reference sequence). The CDR3 spans 12 residues. Trimming left V 5 bases short and J 1 base short, with 8 bases between. The CDR3 DNA sequence: TGTGCCTGGGGTGCCCCCCAAGAGACCCAGTACTTC. It is translated as CAWGAPQETQYF.

The genes are TRBV2 and TRBJ1-6; D possibly corresponds to TRBD1 (6 bases). Germline V gene sequence: CDR1 SNHLY, CDR2 FYNNEI. The CDR3 runs 16 residues. The V and J ends lost 7 bases and 11 bases respectively, with 24 bases between them. This chain's CDR3 is CASTPLLRGLGAPLHF. CDR3 nucleotides: TGTGCCAGCACGCCGCTACTCAGGGGACTGGGAGCACCCCTCCACTTT. Drawing the rest from reference TRBV2 and TRBJ1-6, the complete variable domain is EPEVTQTPSHQVTQMGQEVILRCVPISNHLYFYWYRQILGQKVEFLVSFYNNEISEKSEIFDDQFSVERPDGSNFTLKIRSTKLEDSAMYFCASTPLLRGLGAPLHFGNGTRLTVT.

This clone was observed a single time. This chain links TRBV6-5 with TRBJ2-2, with D unresolved. Looked up from germline, CDR1 is MNHEY and CDR2 is SVGAGI. V was clipped by 5 bases and J by 13 bases, with 20 bases between them. The CDR3 has 14 amino acids. CDR3 nucleotide sequence: TGTGCCAGCAGTCGAACGGATCGCGAGACTGGGCTGTTTTTT. Translated, it gives CASSRTDRETGLFF.

In the case of this clone: In the same sample, other DNA sequences code for this CDR3. The CDR3 sequence: CSARNNEQFF. CDR3 nucleotide sequence: TGCAGTGCACGGAACAATGAGCAGTTCTTC. The chain is built from TRBV20-1 and TRBJ2-1; D gene unclear. V was clipped by 6 bases and J by 5 bases, with 5 bases between them. CDR1 DFQATT and CDR2 SNEGSKA come from the germline V gene (reference sequence). The CDR3 consists of 10 residues.

The chain combines TRBV28 with TRBJ1-2; D call uncertain. The CDR3 has 14 amino acids. Trimming shortened V by 1 base and J by 13 bases, and 19 bases separated the two germline ends. Germline CDR1 reads MDHEN; CDR2 reads SYDVKM. Here the CDR3 reads CASSLLKDKNSGTF. CDR3 sequence (DNA): TGTGCCAGCAGTTTATTGAAAGATAAAAACTCAGGCACCTTC.

V gene TRBV7-2 combines with J gene TRBJ2-7; 13 bases agree with TRBD2. CDR1 is SGHTA, CDR2 FQGNSA, per germline. This CDR3 comprises 17 residues. V was pared by 4 bases and J by 4 bases, with 10 bases of the junction left unmatched. The DNA of the CDR3 is TGTGCCAGCAGCTCCCGGACTAGCGGGAGTTCGTCTTACGAGCAGTACTTC. It specifies CASSSRTSGSSSYEQYF.

The V gene is TRBV19, the J gene TRBJ2-5, with 11 bases that match TRBD2. Germline V lookup: CDR1 LNHDA, CDR2 SQIVND (reference sequence). The CDR3 has 15 residues. The ends lost 8 bases at V and 3 bases at J; junction bases unmatched: 8. CDR3 DNA: TGTGCCAGTGGCAAACTAGCGGGAGTAGAAGAGACCCAGTACTTC. Its translation: CASGKLAGVEETQYF. The entire variable domain, with the rest obtained from reference TRBV19 and TRBJ2-5, is as follows: DGGITQSPKYLFRKEGQNVTLSCEQNLNHDAMYWYRQDPGQGLRLIYYSQIVNDFQKGDIAEGYSVSREKKESFPLTVTSAQKNPTAFYLCASGKLAGVEETQYFGPGTRLLVL.